The entry below gives a single T cell receptor (beta chain) sequence along with its context. This table comes from immunoSEQ multiplex PCR, and its TCRdb copy is limited to in-frame clones, with some not included. The sample has around 100,000 clones, more than 90% seen once. The CDR3 runs to 16 residues. Germline CDR1 reads SNHLY; CDR2 reads FYNNEI. J gave up 3 bases and V 3 bases, and 9 bases lay outside the gene matches. This specimen comes from a study of T cell responses to AZD1222 COVID-19 vaccine. Sequencing was performed on peripheral blood, taken on day 0 of AZD1222 vaccination. The chain uses TRBV2 and TRBJ2-3; 7 bases agree with TRBD1. The source is an adult in good health. CDR3 nucleotides: TGTGCCAGCAGTGAGAGGGTACAGGGGTTAACAGATACGCAGTATTTT. It yields the protein CASSERVQGLTDTQYF.